The 16 T cell receptor beta chains below come from one sample, sequenced in a study of lymphopenia after photon versus proton radiotherapy. Sequencing used immunoSEQ multiplex PCR; TCRdb keeps in-frame clones, though not all of them. The sample contains around 28,000 clones, about four fifths of which appear only once. Specimen: peripheral blood, collected from a patient treated with photon-based radiotherapy. These receptors originate from a man in his fifties with gastric cancer.

The V call is TRBV5-1, the J call TRBJ2-5; 8 bases fit TRBD2. The CDR3 consists of 13 residues. Germline assignment: CDR1 SGHRS and CDR2 YFSETQ. The V and J ends lost 3 bases and 7 bases, in that order; junction bases with no gene match: 5. CDR3 amino acids: CASSSGRDGTQYF. The CDR3 bases are TGCGCCAGCAGCTCCGGGAGGGACGGGACCCAGTACTTC.

This clone was seen just once. This chain connects TRBV11-3 to TRBJ2-5; no firm D call. With 5 bases removed from V and 5 bases from J, the gap between germline ends came to 9 bases. CDR3 length: 12 amino acids. The germline gives CDR1 SGHNT, CDR2 YENEEA. This chain's CDR3 is CASSRAGETQYF. Here the CDR3 DNA reads TGTGCCAGCAGCCGAGCCGGGGAGACCCAGTACTTC. The variable domain in full, with the rest retrieved from reference TRBV11-3 and TRBJ2-5, is EAGVVQSPRYKIIEKKQPVAFWCNPISGHNTLYWYLQNLGQGPELLIRYENEEAVDDSQLPKDRFSAERLKGVDSTLKIQPAELGDSAVYLCASSRAGETQYFGPGTRLLVL.

In this sample, this clone turned up once. The chain recombines TRBV2 with TRBJ2-2, with 9 positions matching TRBD2. This CDR3 is built from 16 residues. Unmatched junction bases numbered 3, after V lost 1 base and J lost 3 bases. CDR1 is SNHLY, CDR2 FYNNEI, per germline. The CDR3 here is CASSEGLAVDTGELFF. The CDR3 DNA sequence: TGTGCCAGCAGTGAAGGACTAGCGGTTGACACCGGGGAGCTGTTTTTT.

The rearrangement links TRBV10-1 to TRBJ2-7; 7 nucleotides match TRBD1. This CDR3 spans 14 amino acids. The germline V gene has CDR1 WNHNN and CDR2 SYGVQD (reference sequence). Trimming took 5 bases from V and 1 from J; bases not matched to a gene: 5. CDR3 amino acids: CASSKGQPSYEQYF. The CDR3 DNA reads as TGCGCCAGCAGTAAGGGACAGCCATCCTACGAGCAGTACTTC.

The V gene is TRBV30, the J gene TRBJ1-1, with D possibly TRBD1 on 6 matching bases. The V gene's germline CDR1 is GTSNPN and CDR2 SVGIG (reference sequence). Deletions cut 0 bases from V and 5 bases from J, with 25 bases between. This CDR3 is 18 amino acids long. CDR3 sequence (DNA): TGTGCCTGGAGTGTTTTAAAGTGGTCATCGTCAGGGGCGACTGAAGCTTTCTTT. It is translated as CAWSVLKWSSSGATEAFF. Supplemented by reference TRBV30 and TRBJ1-1, the full variable domain reads SQTIHQWPATLVQPVGSPLSLECTVEGTSNPNLYWYRQAAGRGLQLLFYSVGIGQISSEVPQNLSASRPQDRQFILSSKKLLLSDSGFYLCAWSVLKWSSSGATEAFFGQGTRLTVV.

The chain combines TRBV5-3 with TRBJ2-6, with 9 bases aligning to TRBD1. TRBV5-3 is an ORF for which the function is uncertain. The CDR3 contains 20 residues. V shed 2 bases and J 1 base; nucleotides not matched to a gene: 13. This CDR3 reads CARSFLSPWDRASGANVLTF. The CDR3 region has the DNA TGTGCCAGAAGCTTCCTATCCCCCTGGGACAGGGCTTCTGGGGCCAACGTCCTGACTTTC.

J is TRBJ2-2 and V is TRBV27, with D possibly matching TRBD1 (5 bases). This CDR3 contains 14 residues. Germline CDR1 reads MNHEY; CDR2 reads SMNVEV (reference sequence). V lost 3 bases to trimming and J lost 1 base, with 6 bases between them. The CDR3 nucleotides read TGTGCCAGCAGTTTTAGGGGGAACACCGGGGAGCTGTTTTTT. It is translated as CASSFRGNTGELFF.

This clone has just a few counts. This rearrangement joins TRBV6-4 to TRBJ1-2; 8 nucleotides match TRBD1. CDR1 and CDR2 (germline): MRHNA, SNTAGT. Unmatched junction bases numbered 5, after V lost 2 bases and J lost 6 bases. The CDR3 sequence is 14 residues long. The CDR3 reads CASSDGGQVNGYTF. CDR3 in DNA: TGTGCCAGCAGTGACGGGGGACAGGTGAATGGCTACACCTTC.

V and J are TRBV10-3 and TRBJ2-3; 11 bases agree with TRBD1. The CDR3 has 15 residues. V was pared by 7 bases and J by 6 bases, with 9 bases of the junction left unmatched. Per the germline V gene, CDR1 is ENHRY and CDR2 is SYGVKD. The CDR3 loop reads CAINERDRGMDTQYF. The CDR3 DNA reads as TGTGCCATCAATGAAAGGGACAGGGGGATGGATACGCAGTATTTT.

The chain uses TRBV6-6 and TRBJ2-2; 7 bases line up with TRBD1. Germline V CDR1 and CDR2: MNHNY, SVGAGI (reference sequence). The CDR3 is 16 amino acids. V lost 6 bases to trimming and J lost 0 bases; unmatched junction nucleotides: 7. The CDR3 coding sequence is TGTGCCAGCAGCCGAGTGGGACAGCCGAACACCGGGGAGCTGTTTTTT. Protein: CASSRVGQPNTGELFF.

The V gene is TRBV7-8, the J gene TRBJ2-3; D unresolved. The germline CDR1 and CDR2 sequences are SGHVS and FQNEAQ. The CDR3 length is 11 residues. Trimming took 6 bases from V and 2 from J, leaving 3 bases between them. The CDR3 DNA reads TGTGCCAGCAGTCACACAGATACGCAGTATTTT. It encodes CASSHTDTQYF.

J is TRBJ2-7 and V is TRBV10-1, with 8 bases identical to TRBD2. The CDR3 is 12 amino acids. Germline CDR1 reads WNHNN; CDR2 reads SYGVQD (reference sequence). With 2 bases clipped from V and 9 bases from J, the junction kept 3 bases outside the gene matches. CDR3 loop: CASSEGTRGQYV. The DNA of the CDR3 is TGCGCCAGCAGTGAGGGGACTAGAGGGCAGTACGTC.

The rearrangement uses TRBV20-1 and TRBJ2-7; 8 nucleotides match TRBD2. Germline CDR1 and CDR2: DFQATT and SNEGSKA (reference sequence). The V and J ends lost 4 bases and 9 bases, in that order; junction bases with no gene match: 5. The CDR3 covers 11 residues. Written as DNA, the CDR3 is TGCAGTGCTACTTCGGGGGGGGTGCAGTACGTC. Protein product: CSATSGGVQYV.

This chain connects TRBV6-6 to TRBJ1-4; TRBD1 is a possible D gene (5 bases). Looked up from germline, CDR1 is MNHNY and CDR2 is SVGAGI (reference sequence). The CDR3 extends over 15 amino acids. Trimming took off 7 bases at V and 3 bases at J, with 15 bases between the two ends. The CDR3 loop is CASTTEGLANEKLFF. In DNA form, the CDR3 reads TGTGCCAGCACCACGGAGGGGTTGGCTAATGAAAAACTGTTTTTT.

The chain joins TRBV5-6 to TRBJ2-4; 11 bases line up with TRBD1. V lost 0 bases to trimming and J lost 0 bases; unmatched junction nucleotides: 5. The CDR3 spans 18 residues. The germline CDR1 and CDR2 sequences are SGHDT and YYEEEE. The CDR3, as DNA: TGTGCCAGCAGCTTGGCCGGGACAGGGGGTCCAGCCAAAAACATTCAGTACTTC. Encoded protein: CASSLAGTGGPAKNIQYF.

This chain links TRBV4-3 with TRBJ1-4, with D possibly TRBD1 on 6 matching bases. The CDR3 has 15 amino acids. Per germline, CDR1 LGHNA and CDR2 YSLEER. Trimming took 0 bases from V and 7 from J, leaving 12 bases between them. CDR3 loop: CASSQEGGMVEKLFF. The CDR3 DNA reads TGCGCCAGCAGCCAAGAGGGGGGCATGGTTGAAAAACTGTTTTTT.